This TCR beta chain was found in a study of shared clonotypes between healthy human individuals (TCRdb year 2020). Concerning the study at large: A few men and a couple of women, aged 18 to 49 years, made up the cohort. Per donor, three plates each were used for CD4 naive and CD4 memory, two for CD8 naive, and one for CD8 memory. To estimate repertoire size and how much clonotype sharing occurs between individuals, the study deeply sequenced the blood TCR repertoires of a handful of healthy adults. Libraries were prepared and TCR repertoires were sequenced by different laboratories using diverse techniques, in order to increase sequencing depth and limit assay-specific biases. Leukapheresis yielded between about 0.8 and 9.5 billion PBMCs per donor. On the study overall, not on this receptor specifically: Naive subsets generally had larger estimated clonotype richness than memory subsets. Sharing across several donors was observed for about 5% of naive CD4, about 3.2% of naive CD8, 2% to 2.5% of memory CD4, and 0.4% of memory CD8 clonotypes. The small number of donors limited the genetic and exposure-history diversity represented. Rarefaction of sorted-subset datasets indicated incomplete sequencing despite the large sequencing depth. Sampling was limited to blood, and TCR repertoires in tissue likely differ from TCR repertoires in blood. Higher generation probabilities were observed for clonotypes shared by all four sorted-subset donors than for non-shared clonotypes. Pairwise subsampling indicated that sequencing depth was expected to affect the degree of clonotype sharing among donors.

CD8 naive samples were CD45RO-negative cells positively selected for CCR7, giving a CD45RA+CCR7+ population that excluded TemRA cells. Donors were healthy HIV-negative adults with no recently reported acute infections or vaccinations. Every donor was a Caucasian adult residing in Nashville, Tennessee, USA. Blood was collected by leukapheresis, and PBMCs were isolated by Ficoll-Histopaque density gradient centrifugation and then cryopreserved in liquid nitrogen vapor phase. Analytical flow cytometry was used to check the purity and quantity of every magnetically sorted T cell population. Genomic DNA was isolated from every sorted fraction and measured by UV absorbance on a Nanodrop 2000c. TCR CDR3 regions were amplified from genomic DNA by multiplex PCR using the deep immunoSEQ assay. Genomic DNA extracted from each cell subset was distributed evenly over all wells of several immunoSEQ 96-well plates, and each plate served as one replicate. For sorted subsets, around 0.2 ug genomic DNA, equal to 30,000 to 35,000 T cell genomes, was loaded into each replicate PCR. Purified libraries were quantified with a Qubit 3.0 fluorometer, sized on a Bioanalyzer 2100, and re-quantified with the KAPA Library Quantification kit. A separate single-read 150-cycle Illumina NextSeq 550 flow cell was used to sequence each immunoSEQ 96-well plate. As for the original processing: The immunoSEQ output contained only junctional sequences without quality scores, so filtering could not match that applied to full-length reads. To assign V/J genes and CDR3, sequences were annotated against IMGT germline references using PyIR, a Python wrapper for IgBLAST v1.9. Reads were filtered out if the reads had weak V/J assignments (E-value above 1e-6), no CDR3, stop codons, out-of-frame junctions, or ambiguous translated residues. V3J clonotypes were defined by identical inferred V gene, J gene, and CDR3 amino acid sequence. To compute the percentage overlap between repertoires, the number of shared unique clonotypes was divided by the size of the smaller repertoire. RTK rarefaction, the Chao1 estimator, and Recon v2.1 estimates of unobserved clonotypes were used to assess repertoire richness. Generation probabilities for all TCRbeta clonotypes obtained by the gDNA method from a handful of donors were computed using OLGA. The table comes from immuneACCESS by way of TCRdb, which keeps in-frame sequences with V and J called. Part of the clones is missing from these tables; in studies checked, under half for an unresolved V gene and the rest for unknown reasons. V, J and clone size were drawn from that table, and D and trimming were deduced from the DNA. A total of some 740,000 clones appear in this sample, 85% to 95% of them only once. The top ten hold around 24% of the sample.

The CDR3 covers 11 residues, taking in both the cysteine and the phenylalanine. Only CDR3 DNA remains: 33 bases, in frame from the first base. V loses 8 bases, J loses 3 bases, and the germline ends lie 8 bases apart. The germline V gene (reference sequence) provides CDR1 LNHDA and CDR2 SQIVND. To note about this clone: This clone's antigen is unknown. There are no base qualities to consult, and no much larger clone falls within one base.

Sequenced: naive CD8+ T cells sorted from blood. Read against the paper, the sample's cell subset or site label means: CD45RA+CCR7+. The sequence links TRBV19 to TRBJ2-7; the D region is possibly TRBD1 or TRBD2, each matching across 6 bases. This TCR was sampled from a man aged 25-45 years in good health. The DNA sequence is as follows: TGTGCCAGTGGGGGGCTCTACGAGCAGTACTTC. This yields the protein CASGGLYEQYF.